This TCR beta chain was identified during a study of T cells in Graves' hyperthyroidism and ophthalmopathy. Study-wide results and limits: Blood also held most thyroid clonotypes expanded beyond 0.001.

RNA transcripts gave rise to amplified TCR beta CDR3 regions. The study used the HTBI primer set for a first-round RT-PCR of the TCR CDR3. Via MiXCR, TCRdb re-called the multiplex PCR reads, giving one row per CDR3 protein. The table lists roughly 500,000 distinct CDR3 sequences, approximately 14% of them singletons. As to this clonotype: Its antigen remains unknown. Given a much more abundant clone one base away, this may be a read error.

The V and J ends lost 7 bases and 6 bases respectively, with 19 bases between them. The CDR3 loop spans 15 amino acids. The chain joins TRBV12-3 or TRBV12-4 to TRBJ1-5; TRBD1 might be the D (6 bases). Input material: blood. The TCR originated in a woman in her twenties or thirties with Graves' hyperthyroidism that later progressed to Graves' ophthalmopathy. In DNA, the CDR3 is TGTGCCAGCACTTTGGGCGGGGGGCTAGGTCAGCCCCAGCATTTT. Encoded protein: CASTLGGGLGQPQHF.